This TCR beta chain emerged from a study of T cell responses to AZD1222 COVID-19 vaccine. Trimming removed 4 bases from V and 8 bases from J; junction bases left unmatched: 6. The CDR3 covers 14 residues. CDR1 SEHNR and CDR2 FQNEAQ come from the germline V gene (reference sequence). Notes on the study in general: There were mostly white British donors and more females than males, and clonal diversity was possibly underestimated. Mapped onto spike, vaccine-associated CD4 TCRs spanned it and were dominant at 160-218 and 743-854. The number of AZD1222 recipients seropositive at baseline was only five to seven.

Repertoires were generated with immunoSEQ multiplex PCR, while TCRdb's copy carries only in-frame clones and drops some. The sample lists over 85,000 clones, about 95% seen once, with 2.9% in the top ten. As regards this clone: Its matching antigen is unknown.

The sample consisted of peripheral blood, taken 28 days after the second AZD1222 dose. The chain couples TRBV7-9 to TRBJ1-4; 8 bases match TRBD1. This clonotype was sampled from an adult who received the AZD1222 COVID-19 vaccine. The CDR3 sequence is CASSSDRDGEKLFF. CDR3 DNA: TGTGCCAGCAGCTCGGACAGGGATGGCGAAAAACTGTTTTTT.